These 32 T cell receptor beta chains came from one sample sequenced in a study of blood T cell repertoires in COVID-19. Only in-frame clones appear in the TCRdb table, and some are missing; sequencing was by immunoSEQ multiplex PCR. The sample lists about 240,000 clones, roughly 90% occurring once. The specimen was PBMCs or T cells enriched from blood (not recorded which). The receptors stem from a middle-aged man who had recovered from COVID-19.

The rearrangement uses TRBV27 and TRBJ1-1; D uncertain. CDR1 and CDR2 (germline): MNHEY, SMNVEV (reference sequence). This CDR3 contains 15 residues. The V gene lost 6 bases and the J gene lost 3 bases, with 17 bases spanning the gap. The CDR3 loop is CASSPEGGVYTEAFF. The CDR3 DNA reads TGTGCCAGCAGCCCCGAGGGTGGGGTGTACACTGAAGCTTTCTTT.

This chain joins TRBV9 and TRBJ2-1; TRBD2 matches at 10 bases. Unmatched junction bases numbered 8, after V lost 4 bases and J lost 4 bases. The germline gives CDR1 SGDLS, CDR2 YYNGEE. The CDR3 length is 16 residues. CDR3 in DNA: TGTGCCAGCAGCTACCGAAGGACTAGCGGTTACAATGAGCAGTTCTTC. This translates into CASSYRRTSGYNEQFF.

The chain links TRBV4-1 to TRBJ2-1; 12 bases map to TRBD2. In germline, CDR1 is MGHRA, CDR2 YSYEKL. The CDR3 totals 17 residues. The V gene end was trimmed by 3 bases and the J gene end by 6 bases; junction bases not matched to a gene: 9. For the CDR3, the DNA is TGCGCCAGCAGCCACTGGGTGACTAGCGGGAGCCTCAATGAGCAGTTCTTC. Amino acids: CASSHWVTSGSLNEQFF.

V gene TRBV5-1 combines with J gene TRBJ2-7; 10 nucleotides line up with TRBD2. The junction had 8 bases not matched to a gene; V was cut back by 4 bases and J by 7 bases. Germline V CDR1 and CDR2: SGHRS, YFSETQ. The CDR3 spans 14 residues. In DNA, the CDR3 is TGCGCCAGCAGCCTAGCGGGAGCCTCGGGTGAGCAGTACTTC. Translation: CASSLAGASGEQYF.

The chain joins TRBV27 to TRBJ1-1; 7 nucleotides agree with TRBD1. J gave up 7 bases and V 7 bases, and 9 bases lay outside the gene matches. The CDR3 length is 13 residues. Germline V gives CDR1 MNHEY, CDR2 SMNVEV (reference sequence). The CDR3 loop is CASKTGNYREAFF. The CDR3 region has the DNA TGTGCCAGCAAGACAGGGAACTATCGTGAAGCTTTCTTT.

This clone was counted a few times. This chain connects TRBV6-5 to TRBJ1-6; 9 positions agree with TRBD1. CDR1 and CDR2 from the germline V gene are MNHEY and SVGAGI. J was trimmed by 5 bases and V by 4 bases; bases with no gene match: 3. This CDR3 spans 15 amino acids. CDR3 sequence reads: CASSSGTGNNSPLHF. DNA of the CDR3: TGTGCCAGCAGTTCCGGGACAGGGAATAATTCACCCCTCCACTTT.

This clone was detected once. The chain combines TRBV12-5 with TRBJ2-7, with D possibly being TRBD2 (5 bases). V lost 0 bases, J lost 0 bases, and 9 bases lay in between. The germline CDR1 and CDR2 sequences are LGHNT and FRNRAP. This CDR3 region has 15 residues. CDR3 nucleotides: TGTGCTAGTGGTTTGGTAAGCGGAAGCTCCTACGAGCAGTACTTC. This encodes CASGLVSGSSYEQYF.

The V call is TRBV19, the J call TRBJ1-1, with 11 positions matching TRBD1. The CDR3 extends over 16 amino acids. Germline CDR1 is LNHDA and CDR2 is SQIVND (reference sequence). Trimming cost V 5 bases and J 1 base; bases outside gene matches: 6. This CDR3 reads CASSADRGRENTEAFF. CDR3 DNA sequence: TGTGCCAGTAGTGCGGACAGGGGGCGAGAGAACACTGAAGCTTTCTTT.

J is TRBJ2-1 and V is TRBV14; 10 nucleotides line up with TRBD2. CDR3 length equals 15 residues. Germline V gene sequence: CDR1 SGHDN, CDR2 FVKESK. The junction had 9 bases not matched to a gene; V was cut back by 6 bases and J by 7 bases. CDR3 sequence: CASSRLAGAVNEQFF. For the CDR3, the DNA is TGTGCCAGCAGTCGGCTAGCGGGGGCGGTAAATGAGCAGTTCTTC.

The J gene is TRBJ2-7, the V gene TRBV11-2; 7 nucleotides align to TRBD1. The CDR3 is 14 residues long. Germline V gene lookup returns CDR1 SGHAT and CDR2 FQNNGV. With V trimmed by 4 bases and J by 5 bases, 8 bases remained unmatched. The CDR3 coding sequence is TGTGCCAGCAGCTCCGACAGGGTCGCTGACGAGCAGTACTTC. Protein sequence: CASSSDRVADEQYF.

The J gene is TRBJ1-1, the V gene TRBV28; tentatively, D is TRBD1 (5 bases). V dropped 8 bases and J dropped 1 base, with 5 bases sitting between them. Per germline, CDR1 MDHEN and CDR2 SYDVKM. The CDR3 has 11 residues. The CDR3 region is CASGQNTEAFF. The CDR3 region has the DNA TGTGCCAGCGGACAGAACACTGAAGCTTTCTTT.

The CDR3 protein is CATKGLNTEAFF. The CDR3 nucleotides read TGTGCCACTAAGGGGTTGAACACTGAAGCTTTCTTT. The chain carries TRBV19 and TRBJ1-1; possible D gene TRBD1, 5 bases. Germline V gives CDR1 LNHDA, CDR2 SQIVND (reference sequence). V was pared by 10 bases and J by 0 bases, with 9 bases between. This CDR3 region has 12 residues.

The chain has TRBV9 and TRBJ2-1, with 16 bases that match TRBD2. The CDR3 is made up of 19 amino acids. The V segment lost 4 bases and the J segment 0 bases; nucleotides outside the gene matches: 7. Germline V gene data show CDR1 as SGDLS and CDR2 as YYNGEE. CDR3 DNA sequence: TGTGCCAGCAGCAACCCCGGGACTAGCGGGGGGGGCTCCTACAATGAGCAGTTCTTC. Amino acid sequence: CASSNPGTSGGGSYNEQFF.

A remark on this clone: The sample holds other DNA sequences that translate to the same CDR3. The CDR3, as DNA: TGCAGCGTTGAGACAGGACCTGAAGCTTTCTTT. It specifies CSVETGPEAFF. The V call is TRBV29-1, the J call TRBJ1-1, with TRBD1 as a possible D gene (6 bases). V gave up 3 bases and J gave up 6 bases, with 8 bases separating them. This CDR3 spans 11 amino acids. CDR1 is SQVTM and CDR2 is ANQGSEA in the germline V gene.

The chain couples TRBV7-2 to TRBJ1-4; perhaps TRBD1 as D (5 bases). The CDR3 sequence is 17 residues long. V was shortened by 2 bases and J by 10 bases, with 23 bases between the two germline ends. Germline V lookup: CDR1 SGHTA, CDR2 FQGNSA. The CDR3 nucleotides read TGTGCCAGCAGCTTACCCTCCCAGTTAGCTTCGGGGGGAAAACTGTTTTTT. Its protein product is CASSLPSQLASGGKLFF.

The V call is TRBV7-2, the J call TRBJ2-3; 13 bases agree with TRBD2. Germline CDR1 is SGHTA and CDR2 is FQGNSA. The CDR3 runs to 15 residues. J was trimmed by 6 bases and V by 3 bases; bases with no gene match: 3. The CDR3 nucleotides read TGTGCCAGCAGCTTGACTAGCGGGGGGCCGGATACGCAGTATTTT. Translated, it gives CASSLTSGGPDTQYF. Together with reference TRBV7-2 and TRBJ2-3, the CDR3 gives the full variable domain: GAGVSQSPSNKVTEKGKDVELRCDPISGHTALYWYRQSLGQGLEFLIYFQGNSAPDKSGLPSDRFSAERTGGSVSTLTIQRTQQEDSAVYLCASSLTSGGPDTQYFGPGTRLTVL.

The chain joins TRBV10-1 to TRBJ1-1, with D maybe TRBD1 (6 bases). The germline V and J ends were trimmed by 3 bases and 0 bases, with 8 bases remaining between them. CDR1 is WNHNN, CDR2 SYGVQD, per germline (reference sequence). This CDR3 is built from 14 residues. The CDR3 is CASSDGQLNTEAFF. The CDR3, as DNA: TGCGCCAGCAGTGACGGACAGCTGAACACTGAAGCTTTCTTT.

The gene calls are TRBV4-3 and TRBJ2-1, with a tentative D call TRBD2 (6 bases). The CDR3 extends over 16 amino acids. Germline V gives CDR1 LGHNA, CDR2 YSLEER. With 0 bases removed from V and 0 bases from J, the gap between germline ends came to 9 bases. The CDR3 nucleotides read TGCGCCAGCAGCCAAGACCTCGGGAGCTCCTACAATGAGCAGTTCTTC. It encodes CASSQDLGSSYNEQFF.

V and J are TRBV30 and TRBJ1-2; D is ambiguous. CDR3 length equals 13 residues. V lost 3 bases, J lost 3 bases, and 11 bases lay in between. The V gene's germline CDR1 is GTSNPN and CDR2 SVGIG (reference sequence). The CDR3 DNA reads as TGTGCCTGGAGCTCAGAGAGGTACTATGGCTACACCTTC. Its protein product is CAWSSERYYGYTF. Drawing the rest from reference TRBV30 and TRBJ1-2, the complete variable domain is SQTIHQWPATLVQPVGSPLSLECTVEGTSNPNLYWYRQAAGRGLQLLFYSVGIGQISSEVPQNLSASRPQDRQFILSSKKLLLSDSGFYLCAWSSERYYGYTFGSGTRLTVV.

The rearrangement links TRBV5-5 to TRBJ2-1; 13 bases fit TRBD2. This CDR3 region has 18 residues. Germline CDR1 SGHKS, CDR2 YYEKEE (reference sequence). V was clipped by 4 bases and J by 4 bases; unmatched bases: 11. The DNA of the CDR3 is TGTGCCAGCAGCGCAGGACTAGCGGGAGCGACGGGATACAATGAGCAGTTCTTC. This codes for CASSAGLAGATGYNEQFF.

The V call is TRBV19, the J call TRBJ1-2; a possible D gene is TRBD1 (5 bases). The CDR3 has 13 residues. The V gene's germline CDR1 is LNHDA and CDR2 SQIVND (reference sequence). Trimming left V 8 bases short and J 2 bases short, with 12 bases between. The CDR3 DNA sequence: TGTGCCAGTGTTGCGACAGCCAACTATGGCTACACCTTC. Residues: CASVATANYGYTF.

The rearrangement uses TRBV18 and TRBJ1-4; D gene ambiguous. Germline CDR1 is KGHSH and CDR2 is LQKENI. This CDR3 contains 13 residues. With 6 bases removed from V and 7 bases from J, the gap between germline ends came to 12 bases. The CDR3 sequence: CASSLQRGEKLFF. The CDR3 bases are TGTGCCAGCTCTCTACAGCGGGGTGAAAAACTGTTTTTT.

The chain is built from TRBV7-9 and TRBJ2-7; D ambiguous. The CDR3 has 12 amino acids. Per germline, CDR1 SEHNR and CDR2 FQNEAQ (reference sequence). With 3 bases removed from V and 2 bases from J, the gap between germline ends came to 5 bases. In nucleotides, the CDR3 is TGTGCCAGCAGCTTGCGTACCTACGAGCAGTACTTC. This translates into CASSLRTYEQYF.

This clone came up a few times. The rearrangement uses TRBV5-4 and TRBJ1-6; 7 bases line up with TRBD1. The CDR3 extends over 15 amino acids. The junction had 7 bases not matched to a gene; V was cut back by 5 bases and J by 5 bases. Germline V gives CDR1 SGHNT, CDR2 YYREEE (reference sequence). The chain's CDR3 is CASRLSGTDNSPLHF. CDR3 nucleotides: TGTGCCAGCAGATTATCCGGGACAGATAATTCACCCCTCCACTTT.

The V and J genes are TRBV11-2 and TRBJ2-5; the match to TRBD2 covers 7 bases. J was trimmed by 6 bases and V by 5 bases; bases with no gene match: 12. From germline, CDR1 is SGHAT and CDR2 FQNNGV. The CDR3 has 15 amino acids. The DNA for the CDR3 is TGTGCCAGCAGCCCGGGGGAGGGACTCCAGAAGACCCAGTACTTC. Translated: CASSPGEGLQKTQYF.

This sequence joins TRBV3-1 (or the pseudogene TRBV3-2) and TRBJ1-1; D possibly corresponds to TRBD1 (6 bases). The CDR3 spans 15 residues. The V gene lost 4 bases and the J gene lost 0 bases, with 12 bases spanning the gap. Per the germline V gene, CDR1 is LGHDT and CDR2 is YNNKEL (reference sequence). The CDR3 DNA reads TGTGCCAGCAGCCTAAACAGGGTGATGAACACTGAAGCTTTCTTT. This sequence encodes CASSLNRVMNTEAFF.

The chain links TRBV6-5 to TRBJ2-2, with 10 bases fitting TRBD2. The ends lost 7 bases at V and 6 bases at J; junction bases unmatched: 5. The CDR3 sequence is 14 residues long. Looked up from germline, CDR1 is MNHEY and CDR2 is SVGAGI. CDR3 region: CASMVSGRSGELFF. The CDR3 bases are TGTGCCAGCATGGTTAGCGGGAGGTCCGGGGAGCTGTTTTTT.

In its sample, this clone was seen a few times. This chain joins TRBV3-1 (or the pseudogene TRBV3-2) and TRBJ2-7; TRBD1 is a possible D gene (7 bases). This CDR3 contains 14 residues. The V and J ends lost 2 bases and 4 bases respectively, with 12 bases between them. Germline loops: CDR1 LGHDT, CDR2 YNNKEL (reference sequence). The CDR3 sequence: CASSQLTGRYEQYF. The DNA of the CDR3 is TGTGCCAGCAGCCAACTGACAGGGAGGTACGAGCAGTACTTC.

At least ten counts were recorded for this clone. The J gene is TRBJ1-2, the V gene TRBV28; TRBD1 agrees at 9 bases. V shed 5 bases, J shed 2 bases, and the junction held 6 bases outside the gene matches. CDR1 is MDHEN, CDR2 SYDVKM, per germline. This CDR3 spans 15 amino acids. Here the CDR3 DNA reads TGTGCCAGCAGTCGACCCGGGACAGGGAACTATGGCTACACCTTC. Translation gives CASSRPGTGNYGYTF.

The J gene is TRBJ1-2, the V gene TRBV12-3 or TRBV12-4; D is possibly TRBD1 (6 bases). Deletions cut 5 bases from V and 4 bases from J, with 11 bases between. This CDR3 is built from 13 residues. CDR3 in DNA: TGTGCCAGCAGTCCAGGGGTTGTCTATGGCTACACCTTC. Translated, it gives CASSPGVVYGYTF.

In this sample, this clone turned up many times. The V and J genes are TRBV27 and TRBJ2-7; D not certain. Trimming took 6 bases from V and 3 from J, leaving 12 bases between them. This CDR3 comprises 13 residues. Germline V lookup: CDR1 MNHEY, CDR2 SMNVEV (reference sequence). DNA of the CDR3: TGTGCCAGCAGCCTCCGTTATAACTACGAGCAGTACTTC. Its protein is CASSLRYNYEQYF.

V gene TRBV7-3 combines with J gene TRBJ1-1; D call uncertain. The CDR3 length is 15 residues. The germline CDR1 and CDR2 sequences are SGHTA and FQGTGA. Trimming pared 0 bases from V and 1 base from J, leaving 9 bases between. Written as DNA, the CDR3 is TGTGCCAGCAGCTTAACGAGCGGTGCGAACACTGAAGCTTTCTTT. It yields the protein CASSLTSGANTEAFF.